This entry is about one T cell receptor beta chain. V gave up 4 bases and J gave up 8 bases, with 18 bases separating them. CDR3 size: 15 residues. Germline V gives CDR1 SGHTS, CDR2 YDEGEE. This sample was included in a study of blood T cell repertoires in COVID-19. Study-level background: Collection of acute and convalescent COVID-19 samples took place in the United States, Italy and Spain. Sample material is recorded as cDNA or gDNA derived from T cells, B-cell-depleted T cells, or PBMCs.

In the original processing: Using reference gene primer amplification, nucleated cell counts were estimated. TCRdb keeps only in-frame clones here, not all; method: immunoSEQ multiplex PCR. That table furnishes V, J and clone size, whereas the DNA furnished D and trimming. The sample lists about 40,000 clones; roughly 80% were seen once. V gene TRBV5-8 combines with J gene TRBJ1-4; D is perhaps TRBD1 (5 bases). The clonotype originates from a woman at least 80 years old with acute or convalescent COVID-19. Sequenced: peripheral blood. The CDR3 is CASSATHSGGEKLFF. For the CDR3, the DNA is TGTGCCAGCAGCGCCACCCACTCCGGGGGGGAAAAACTGTTTTTT.